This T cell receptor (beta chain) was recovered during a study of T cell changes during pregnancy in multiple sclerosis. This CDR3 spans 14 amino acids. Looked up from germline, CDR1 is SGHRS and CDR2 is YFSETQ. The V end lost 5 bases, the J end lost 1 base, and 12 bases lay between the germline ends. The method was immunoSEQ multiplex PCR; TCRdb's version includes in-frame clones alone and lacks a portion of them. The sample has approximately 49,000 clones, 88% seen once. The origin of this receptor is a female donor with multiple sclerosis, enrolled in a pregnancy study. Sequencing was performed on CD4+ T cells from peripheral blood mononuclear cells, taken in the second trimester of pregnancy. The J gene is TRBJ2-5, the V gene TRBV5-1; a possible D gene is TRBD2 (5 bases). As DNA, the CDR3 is TGCGCCAGCAGTGTCAGCGGAGGCCAAGAGACCCAGTACTTC. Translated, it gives CASSVSGGQETQYF.